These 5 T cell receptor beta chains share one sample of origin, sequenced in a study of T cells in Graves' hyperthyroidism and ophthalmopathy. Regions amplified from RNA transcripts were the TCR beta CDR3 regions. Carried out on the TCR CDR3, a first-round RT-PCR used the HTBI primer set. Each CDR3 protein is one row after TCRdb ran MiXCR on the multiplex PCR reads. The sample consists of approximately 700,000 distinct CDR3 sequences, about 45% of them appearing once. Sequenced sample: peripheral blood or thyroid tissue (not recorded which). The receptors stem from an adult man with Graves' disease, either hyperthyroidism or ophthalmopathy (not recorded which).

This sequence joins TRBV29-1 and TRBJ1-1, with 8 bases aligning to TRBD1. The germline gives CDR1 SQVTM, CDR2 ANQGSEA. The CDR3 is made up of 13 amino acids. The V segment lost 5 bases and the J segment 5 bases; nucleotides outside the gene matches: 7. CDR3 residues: CSVHTGGETEAFF. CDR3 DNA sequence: TGCAGCGTTCATACAGGGGGAGAGACTGAAGCTTTCTTT.

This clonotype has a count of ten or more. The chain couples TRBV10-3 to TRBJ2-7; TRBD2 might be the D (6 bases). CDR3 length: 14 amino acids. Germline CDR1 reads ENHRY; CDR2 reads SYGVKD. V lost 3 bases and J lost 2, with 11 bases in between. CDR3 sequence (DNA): TGTGCCATCAGTGATACGGGGGTCACCTACGAGCAGTACTTC. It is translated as CAISDTGVTYEQYF.

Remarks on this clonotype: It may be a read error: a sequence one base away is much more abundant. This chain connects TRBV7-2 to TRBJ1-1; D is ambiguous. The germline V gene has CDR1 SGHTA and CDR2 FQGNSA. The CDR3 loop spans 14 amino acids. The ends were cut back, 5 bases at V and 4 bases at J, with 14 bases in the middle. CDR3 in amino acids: CASSPSLMSTEAFF. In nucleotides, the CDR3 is TGTGCCAGCAGCCCAAGCCTGATGAGCACTGAAGCTTTCTTT.

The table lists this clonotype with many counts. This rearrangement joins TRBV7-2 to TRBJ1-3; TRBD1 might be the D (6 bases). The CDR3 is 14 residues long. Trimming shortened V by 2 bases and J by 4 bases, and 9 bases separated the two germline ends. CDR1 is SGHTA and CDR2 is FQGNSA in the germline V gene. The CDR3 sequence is CASSLRGGGNTIYF. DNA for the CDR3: TGTGCCAGCAGCTTAAGAGGGGGAGGAAACACCATATATTTT.

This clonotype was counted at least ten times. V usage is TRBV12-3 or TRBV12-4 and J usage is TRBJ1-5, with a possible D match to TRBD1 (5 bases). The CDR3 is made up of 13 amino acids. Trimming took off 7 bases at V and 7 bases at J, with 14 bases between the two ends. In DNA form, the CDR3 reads TGTGCCAGCAATCAGGGAGGAGGCCAGCCCCAGCATTTT. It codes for CASNQGGGQPQHF.